This TCR beta chain was profiled in a study of human T cells and chemical hapten exposure. The wider study: A mostly female patient group had alopecia areata, totalis or universalis. Whole-study results and caveats: Counts of TCRs expanded at PT1 correlated positively with patch test score. Sensitizing to DPC left TCRs with a frequency above 1 in 1000 unaltered.

CDR1 and CDR2 (germline): SGHTA, FQGNSA. This CDR3 comprises 15 residues. Between the trimmed V and J ends, which lost 2 bases and 3 bases, there was a span of 11 bases. MiXCR was run by TCRdb on the RACE reads, yielding one entry per CDR3 protein. The table has fewer than 80,000 distinct CDR3 sequences, about 9.3% seen once. The time point was: patch test 2, 6 weeks after DPC sensitization. The treatment: therapeutic diphenylcyclopropenone sensitization with weekly scalp DPC. Total RNA extraction was carried out from unfractionated whole blood. This clonotype came up many times. The antigen remains undetermined.

This rearrangement joins TRBV7-2 to TRBJ1-5; D perhaps matches TRBD1 (6 bases). Specimen: whole blood, collected in connection with sensitization to the hapten diphenylcyclopropenone (DPC). The receptor's source is a woman in her fifties or sixties with alopecia areata. Some clones in this sample may be carry-over from other donors' samples. In DNA form, the CDR3 reads TGTGCCAGCAGCTTACACAGGGTTAACAATCAGCCCCAGCATTTT. Translating it yields CASSLHRVNNQPQHF.